Listed below are T cell receptor beta chains from one sample, sequenced in a study of CD8 T cells in Susac syndrome. TCRdb re-called the immunoSEQ multiplex PCR reads through MiXCR, storing one row per CDR3 protein. The sample carries 95,000 to 150,000 distinct CDR3 sequences, roughly 95% recorded once. The sequenced material came from CD4+ T cells from PBMCs. The source is a human donor with Susac syndrome. The CDR3 runs from the conserved cysteine through the conserved F or W. The D gene is left open where the match is weak. Where a row states a size, it is once, few, many or the class of an expanded clone; other rows omit it.

NA	TRBJ2-5	TRBV2	NA	TGTGCCAGCAGTGAGGGGCTGGAGACCCAGTACTTC	CASSEGLETQYF
NA	TRBJ2-1	TRBV30	NA	TGTGCCTGGAGTAAGGGGACCTACAATGAGCAGTTCTTC	CAWSKGTYNEQFF
TRBD2	TRBJ2-1	TRBV20-1	NA	TGCAGTGCTAGGGGCGTTGAACTAGCGGACTACAATGAGCAGTTCTTC	CSARGVELADYNEQFF
NA	TRBJ1-1	TRBV25-1	NA	TGTGCCAGTGTCGGGTTGAACACTGAAGCTTTCTTT	CASVGLNTEAFF
NA	TRBJ1-1	TRBV5-4	once	TGTGCCAGCAGCTTCCCTGTCCCGGGTAACACTGAAGCTTTCTTT	CASSFPVPGNTEAFF
NA	TRBJ2-1	TRBV24-1	once	TGTGCCACCAGTGACGGCGGGGGCGCCTACAATGAGCAGTTCTTC	CATSDGGGAYNEQFF
NA	TRBJ2-3	TRBV20-1	NA	TGCAGTGCCTTTTACGGCGGGAGCACAGATACGCAGTATTTT	CSAFYGGSTDTQYF
NA	TRBJ1-2	TRBV7-9	NA	TGTGCCAGCAGCGTAAATACAGGGTACGGCTACACCTTC	CASSVNTGYGYTF
NA	TRBJ1-2	TRBV20-1	NA	TGCAGTGCTCTTACCGAGGGAGACTATGGCTACACCTTC	CSALTEGDYGYTF
TRBD2	TRBJ2-4	TRBV5-4	NA	TGTGCCAGCAGCTCCCGGGGGGGCAAAAACATTCAGTACTTC	CASSSRGGKNIQYF
TRBD1	TRBJ2-7	TRBV29-1	NA	TGCAGCGTTAAGGGAACTGGGACAGGGTCCCACGAGCAGTACTTC	CSVKGTGTGSHEQYF
NA	TRBJ1-5	TRBV5-6	NA	TGTGCCAGCAGCTCCCTGACTGGGGGGCAGCCCCAGCATTTT	CASSSLTGGQPQHF
TRBD1	TRBJ2-5	TRBV24-1	NA	TGTGCCACCAGTGATCTCGTCCCCCGGGGCGGTATCGACAGGGGGTTATGGACCCAGTACTTC	CATSDLVPRGGIDRGLWTQYF
NA	TRBJ1-1	TRBV20-1	NA	TGCAGTGCTTTACGGGGGAAGAACACTGAAGCTTTCTTT	CSALRGKNTEAFF
NA	TRBJ2-7	TRBV15	NA	TGTGCCACCAGCAGAGACCAGGGTGGGCCCTACGAGCAGTACTTC	CATSRDQGGPYEQYF
TRBD2	TRBJ2-7	TRBV5-1	NA	TGCGCCAGCAGCACTGGACTAGCGGGAGGGGCCTACGAGCAGTACTTC	CASSTGLAGGAYEQYF
TRBD2	TRBJ2-3	TRBV20-1	NA	TGCAGTGCTTCTAGCGGGGGTCGAACGACAGATACGCAGTATTTT	CSASSGGRTTDTQYF
TRBD2	TRBJ2-1	TRBV5-6	NA	TGTGCCAGCAGCTTGGTGTCTAGCGGGAGGAGGGAGCAGTTCTTC	CASSLVSSGRREQFF
TRBD2	TRBJ2-7	TRBV3-1	NA	TGTGCCAGCAGCCCTTCTCTAGCGGGAAGGGACGAGCAGTACTTC	CASSPSLAGRDEQYF
TRBD1	TRBJ1-4	TRBV20-1	NA	TGCAGTGCGGAGGGACAGGGGACTGATGAAAAACTGTTTTTT	CSAEGQGTDEKLFF
NA	TRBJ1-1	TRBV29-1	once	TGCAGCGCCGTAACAGTGATAGGGACTGAAGCTTTCTTT	CSAVTVIGTEAFF
TRBD1	TRBJ1-2	TRBV7-9	NA	TGTGCCAGCAGCTTAGCGGGACAGAGGGGCTACACCTTC	CASSLAGQRGYTF
NA	TRBJ1-1	TRBV12-3/TRBV12-4	NA	TGTGCCACCCTGGGACGGCTGAACACTGAAGCTTTCTTT	CATLGRLNTEAFF
NA	TRBJ1-5	TRBV18	NA	TGTGCCAGCTCACCACAGCATGATAGCAATCAGCCCCAGCATTTT	CASSPQHDSNQPQHF
NA	TRBJ2-2	TRBV5-1	NA	TGCGCCAGCAGTATGACACCCGTCGGAAACACCGGGGAGCTGTTTTTT	CASSMTPVGNTGELFF
NA	TRBJ1-1	TRBV3-1	NA	TGTGCCAGCAGCCAAGATATAGGAAACACTGAAGCTTTCTTT	CASSQDIGNTEAFF
NA	TRBJ2-1	TRBV2	NA	TGTGCCAGCAGTGAACCGGTTTTGTTCTTC	CASSEPVLFF
NA	TRBJ1-3	TRBV27	NA	TGTGCCAGCAAACAGGGAAACACCATATATTTT	CASKQGNTIYF
NA	TRBJ1-1	TRBV19	NA	TGTGCCAGTAGTATAGGAGTTGGTTGGAACTCTAAAGCTTTCTTT	CASSIGVGWNSKAFF
NA	TRBJ2-7	TRBV5-1	NA	TGCGCCAGCCCCTCCCTCGTCTTC	CASPSLVF
NA	TRBJ2-5	TRBV29-1	NA	TGCAGCGTTAAAGGGAACCTCGACCGCTCCGCGACCCAGTACTTC	CSVKGNLDRSATQYF
NA	TRBJ2-5	TRBV7-8	NA	TGTGCCAGCAGTCCCACATCGGGGCAAGAGACCCAGTACTTC	CASSPTSGQETQYF
TRBD1	TRBJ1-4	TRBV29-1	NA	TGCAGCGTTATACCGGGAGACAGGGGGTTTGAACTGTTTTTT	CSVIPGDRGFELFF
TRBD2	TRBJ2-5	TRBV4-2	NA	TGTGCCAGCAGCCAAGGAGGAGATAGCGGGAGGAGAGAGACCCAGTACTTC	CASSQGGDSGRRETQYF
NA	TRBJ1-5	TRBV30	NA	TGTGCCTGGAGTGTGGGGAGGGGGAGTTGGGATCAGCCCCAGCATTTT	CAWSVGRGSWDQPQHF
NA	TRBJ2-1	TRBV24-1	NA	TGTGCCACCAGTGATTTCGGGCCCAACAATGAGCAGTTCTTC	CATSDFGPNNEQFF
NA	TRBJ2-3	TRBV29-1	NA	TGCAGCGCCCGAAGACCGGATACGCAGTATTTT	CSARRPDTQYF
NA	TRBJ2-7	TRBV12-3/TRBV12-4	NA	TGTGCCAGCAGTTTCCACGAGCGGTCCTACGAGCAGTACTTC	CASSFHERSYEQYF
NA	TRBJ1-1	TRBV12-3/TRBV12-4	NA	TGTGCCAGCAGTACTAAACAGGGAACACAGGTTTTCTTT	CASSTKQGTQVFF
TRBD1	TRBJ1-2	TRBV29-1	NA	TGCAGCGTTGTCGGCGGACAGGGGGCTAACTATGGCTACACCTTC	CSVVGGQGANYGYTF
NA	TRBJ2-3	TRBV3-1	once	TGTGCCAGCAGCCAACGGTGGACTAGCACAGATACGCAGTATTTT	CASSQRWTSTDTQYF
TRBD2	TRBJ2-5	TRBV9	once	TGTGCCAGCAGCGAATCTAGCGGAGAGACCCAGTACTTC	CASSESSGETQYF
NA	TRBJ1-4	TRBV6-5	once	TGTGCCAGCAGACAGAATGAAAAACTGTTTTTT	CASRQNEKLFF
NA	TRBJ2-3	TRBV12-3/TRBV12-4	NA	TGTGCCAGCAGCCCTCCCCTAGGATTCACAGATACGCAGTATTTT	CASSPPLGFTDTQYF
NA	TRBJ1-2	TRBV19	NA	TGTGCCAGTAGTCAACAGGAAACTAACTATGGCTACACCTTC	CASSQQETNYGYTF
NA	TRBJ1-1	TRBV19	few	TGTGCCAGTAGCCTACAGGGGAACACTGAAGCTTTCTTT	CASSLQGNTEAFF